The 5 T cell receptor beta chains presented below share a single source sample, sequenced in a study of T cells in localized non-small cell lung cancer (dated by TCRdb to the early 2020s). Library preparation employed the immunoSEQ multiplex PCR assay. Not all clones reach the TCRdb copy of this immuneACCESS table, which keeps in-frame sequences only. Checked studies attribute under half of the gap to unresolved V genes and leave the rest unexplained. Recorded for this sample are 3,800 or so clones; under 30% of them occurred a single time. Of the sample, roughly 8.5% is held by the ten largest clones. The starting material was lung tumor tissue, obtained before any cancer treatment. All receptors come from a man between 40 and 69 years old with stage I lung adenocarcinoma.

The chain recombines TRBV11-3 with TRBJ1-2; D ambiguous. Between the trimmed V and J ends, which lost 5 bases and 8 bases, there was a span of 21 bases. Germline values: CDR1 SGHNT, CDR2 YENEEA. The CDR3 has 15 amino acids. The CDR3, as DNA: TGTGCCAGCAGCCCAACCCGGGATTTATCGGGCGGCTACACCTTC. This sequence encodes CASSPTRDLSGGYTF.

By sample share, this clone is large (0.1 to 1%). The rearrangement uses TRBV15 and TRBJ1-4, with D maybe TRBD1 (6 bases). V was clipped by 5 bases and J by 5 bases, with 18 bases between them. There are 16 residues in the CDR3. The germline V gene has CDR1 LNHNV and CDR2 YYDKDF (reference sequence). The CDR3 bases are TGTGCCACCAGCTCGGACGAAGGGGGGCCGAATGAAAAACTGTTTTTT. Amino acid sequence: CATSSDEGGPNEKLFF. The full variable domain, with the rest looked up from reference TRBV15 and TRBJ1-4, is DAMVIQNPRYQVTQFGKPVTLSCSQTLNHNVMYWYQQKSSQAPKLLFHYYDKDFNNEADTPDNFQSRRPNTSFCFLDIRSPGLGDTAMYLCATSSDEGGPNEKLFFGSGTQLSVL.

The chain couples TRBV30 to TRBJ2-2; 9 bases line up with TRBD1. Trimming took 4 bases from V and 7 from J; bases not matched to a gene: 10. The CDR3 runs to 15 residues. Germline-derived CDR1 and CDR2 are GTSNPN and SVGIG (reference sequence). CDR3 protein: CAWIKGTGRNGELFF. CDR3 in DNA: TGTGCCTGGATTAAAGGGACAGGGAGGAACGGGGAGCTGTTTTTT.

The rearrangement links TRBV23-1 to TRBJ2-7; perhaps TRBD2 as D (6 bases). TRBV23-1 is identified as an open reading frame with a role that is uncertain. Trimming removed 0 bases from V and 3 bases from J, with 12 bases in between. The CDR3 length is 15 residues. The CDR3 protein is CASSQSTEGFYEQYF. The CDR3 region has the DNA TGCGCCAGCAGTCAATCGACGGAGGGGTTCTACGAGCAGTACTTC.

CDR3 coding DNA: TGTGCCAGCTCACCGAAGGACGGCGGATCCTACAATGAGCAGTTCTTC. Protein sequence: CASSPKDGGSYNEQFF. V gene TRBV18 combines with J gene TRBJ2-1; D is unclear. Germline V gene data show CDR1 as KGHSH and CDR2 as LQKENI. The CDR3 has 16 amino acids. V was cut by 3 bases and J by 1 base, with 13 bases left in between. Using reference TRBV18 and TRBJ2-1 for the parts outside the CDR3, the full variable domain is NAGVMQNPRHLVRRRGQEARLRCSPMKGHSHVYWYRQLPEEGLKFMVYLQKENIIDESGMPKERFSAEFPKEGPSILRIQQVVRGDSAAYFCASSPKDGGSYNEQFFGPGTRLTVL.